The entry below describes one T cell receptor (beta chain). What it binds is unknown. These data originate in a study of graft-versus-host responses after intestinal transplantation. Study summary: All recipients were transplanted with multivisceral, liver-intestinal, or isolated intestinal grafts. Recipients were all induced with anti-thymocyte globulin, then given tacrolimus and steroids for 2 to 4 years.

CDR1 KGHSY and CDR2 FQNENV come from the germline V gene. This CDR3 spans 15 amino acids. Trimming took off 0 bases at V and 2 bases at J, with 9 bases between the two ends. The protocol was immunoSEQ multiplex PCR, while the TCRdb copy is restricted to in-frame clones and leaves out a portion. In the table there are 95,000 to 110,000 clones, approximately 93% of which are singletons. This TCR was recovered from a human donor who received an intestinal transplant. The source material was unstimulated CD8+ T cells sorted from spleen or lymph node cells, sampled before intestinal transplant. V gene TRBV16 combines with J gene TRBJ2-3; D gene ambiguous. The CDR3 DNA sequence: TGTGCCAGCAGCCAATCTGGAATGGTCACAGATACGCAGTATTTT. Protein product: CASSQSGMVTDTQYF.